The rows below give T cell receptor beta chains drawn from one sample of a study of shared clonotypes between healthy human individuals. Sequencing used immunoSEQ multiplex PCR; TCRdb keeps in-frame clones, though not all of them. There are 550,000 to 850,000 clones in the sample; over 65% occur only once, and roughly 1.7% lies in the top ten. Sequencing was carried out using memory CD4+ T cells sorted from blood. The receptors derive from a woman in her twenties or thirties in good health. Both conserved end residues are part of each CDR3. The order of the fields is CDR3 length, J gene, V gene, D gene, clone size, CDR3 DNA, CDR3 protein. D genes are given only for firm matches. The size field is filled for only some rows; it gives once, few, many or a size class.

>13|TRBJ1-1|TRBV18|.|.
TGTGCCAGCTCACCGGTCCAGAACACTGAAGCTTTCTTT
CASSPVQNTEAFF
>14|TRBJ1-5|TRBV28|TRBD1|.
TGTGCCAGCAGTTCCGACAGGGGCAATCAGCCCCAGCATTTT
CASSSDRGNQPQHF
>14|TRBJ2-1|TRBV2|TRBD1|.
TGTGCCAGCAGGGACAGGATACCGTACAATGAGCAGTTCTTC
CASRDRIPYNEQFF
>13|TRBJ2-7|TRBV18|.|once
TGTGCCAGCTCACCTCGCGAGAGCTACGAGCAGTACTTC
CASSPRESYEQYF
>13|TRBJ2-2|TRBV10-1|.|.
TGCGCCAGCAGTCCGACCCGTTCGGGGGAGCTGTTTTTT
CASSPTRSGELFF
>15|TRBJ2-7|TRBV11-2|TRBD2|.
TGTGCCAGCAGCTTTTTAATAGCGGGAAAATACGAGCAGTACTTC
CASSFLIAGKYEQYF
>14|TRBJ1-1|TRBV18|.|.
TGTGCCAGCTCACGAGGGACGGAGAACACTGAAGCTTTCTTT
CASSRGTENTEAFF
>13|TRBJ1-3|TRBV6-6|.|once
TGTGCCTCGCAGGGGAGCTCTGGAAACACCATATATTTT
CASQGSSGNTIYF
>16|TRBJ2-3|TRBV5-4|TRBD2|once
TGTGCCAGCAGCTTGGCCCTAGCGGGAGATGCAGATACGCAGTATTTT
CASSLALAGDADTQYF
>14|TRBJ1-2|TRBV2|TRBD1|.
TGTGCCAGCAGGGCGACAGGGGGAGGCTATGGCTACACCTTC
CASRATGGGYGYTF
>15|TRBJ1-5|TRBV7-2|.|.
TGTGCCAGCAGCTTAGTTGCGGGGGCGCGTCAGCCCCAGCATTTT
CASSLVAGARQPQHF
>14|TRBJ1-2|TRBV28|.|few
TGTGCCAGCAGTTTAGGTTCTCCTAACTATGGCTACACCTTC
CASSLGSPNYGYTF
>19|TRBJ2-1|TRBV21-1|.|.
TGTGCCAGCAGCAAATATGGCGCATCTGCGGCGGGAGGGACCAATGAGCAGTTCTTC
CASSKYGASAAGGTNEQFF
>13|TRBJ2-1|TRBV12-5|.|.
TGTGCTAGTGGTCCCGAGGGGGTCAATGAGCAGTTCTTC
CASGPEGVNEQFF
>15|TRBJ2-3|TRBV11-2|.|.
TGTGCCAGCAGCTCCTTTCCCGGGAGCACAGATACGCAGTATTTT
CASSSFPGSTDTQYF
>16|TRBJ1-2|TRBV11-2|.|.
TGTGCCAGCAGCTTAGGTCCAGAATCCTCTAACTATGGCTACACCTTC
CASSLGPESSNYGYTF
>12|TRBJ2-3|TRBV2|TRBD2|.
TGTGCCAGCAGTGGGGAGCGGGGTACGCAGTATTTT
CASSGERGTQYF
>16|TRBJ2-1|TRBV15|TRBD1|.
TGTGCCACCAGCAGGAAGGCAGGGGGCGCAGGAAATGAGCAGTTCTTC
CATSRKAGGAGNEQFF
>16|TRBJ1-3|TRBV18|.|.
TGTGCCAGCTCACCTCCCCCCGACAACTCTGGAAACACCATATATTTT
CASSPPPDNSGNTIYF
>14|TRBJ1-3|TRBV19|TRBD1|.
TGTGCCAGTAGCCCGGACAGGTCCGGAAACACCATATATTTT
CASSPDRSGNTIYF
>15|TRBJ2-5|TRBV5-6|TRBD1|.
TGTGCCAGCAGCCGGTACGACAGGGACCAAGAGACCCAGTACTTC
CASSRYDRDQETQYF
>14|TRBJ2-1|TRBV7-6|.|.
TGTGCCAGCAGCTTAGTATCACTGTACAATGAGCAGTTCTTC
CASSLVSLYNEQFF
>14|TRBJ2-7|TRBV5-1|TRBD1|few
TGCGCCAGCAGACAAGGACAGGAGCTGGACGAGCAGTACTTC
CASRQGQELDEQYF
>15|TRBJ2-3|TRBV27|.|.
TGTGCCAGCAGTTTACGTGGGATCGGCACAGATACGCAGTATTTT
CASSLRGIGTDTQYF
>14|TRBJ2-7|TRBV27|.|.
TGTGCCAGCAGTTTAGAGCGACCGGGCTACGAGCAGTACTTC
CASSLERPGYEQYF
>21|TRBJ2-6|TRBV9|TRBD2|once
TGTGCCAGCAGCGTAGTGGCAGCGGGAAGTGAGATGAGATCTGGGGCCAACGTCCTGACTTTC
CASSVVAAGSEMRSGANVLTF
>13|TRBJ2-7|TRBV29-1|.|.
TGCAGCGCCAATTACCCAGACAGTTACGAGCAGTACTTC
CSANYPDSYEQYF
>12|TRBJ1-2|TRBV28|.|few
TGTGCCAGCAGTCGGGCAGGCTATGGCTACACCTTC
CASSRAGYGYTF
>11|TRBJ1-2|TRBV20-1|.|.
TGCAGTGAGGGGACTAACTATGGCTACACCTTC
CSEGTNYGYTF
>13|TRBJ1-3|TRBV6-1|.|.
TGTGCCAGCAGTGGGACAGCTGGAAACACCATATATTTT
CASSGTAGNTIYF
>16|TRBJ2-2|TRBV7-9|TRBD1|.
TGTGCCAGCAGCTTAGGGGACAGGGGGATCACCGGGGAGCTGTTTTTT
CASSLGDRGITGELFF
>11|TRBJ1-2|TRBV10-3|.|few
TGTGCCATTACAGGGTTCTATGGCTACACCTTC
CAITGFYGYTF
>15|TRBJ2-3|TRBV28|.|.
TGTGCCAGCAGTTTTTTAGTAGGTGGGAGAGATACGCAGTATTTT
CASSFLVGGRDTQYF
>17|TRBJ2-6|TRBV5-6|.|once
TGTGCCAGCAGCTTGGTTCGGGCAACCTCTGGGGCCAACGTCCTGACTTTC
CASSLVRATSGANVLTF
>12|TRBJ1-1|TRBV2|.|.
TGTGCCAGCAGCGCTTACAGGGCCGGAGCTTTCTTT
CASSAYRAGAFF
>15|TRBJ1-3|TRBV19|.|.
TGTGCCAGTAGTATAAAAGCATACTCTGGAAACACCATATATTTT
CASSIKAYSGNTIYF
>17|TRBJ2-2|TRBV4-1|.|few
TGCGCCAGCAGCCAAGTTACGGGGGGCGCGGACACCGGGGAGCTGTTTTTT
CASSQVTGGADTGELFF
>17|TRBJ2-2|TRBV28|TRBD1|.
TGTGCCAGCAGTTTATTTCCAACAGGGGTCTACACCGGGGAGCTGTTTTTT
CASSLFPTGVYTGELFF
>20|TRBJ1-1|TRBV5-1|TRBD1|.
TGCGCCAGCAGCTTGGACCCATCCGTGTCCCGACAGGGTCGTAACACTGAAGCTTTCTTT
CASSLDPSVSRQGRNTEAFF
>18|TRBJ2-7|TRBV5-3|TRBD1|.
TGTGCCAGAAGTGGGGTGTTAACGGACAGGGGGCCATGGCACGAGCAGTACTTC
CARSGVLTDRGPWHEQYF
>18|TRBJ2-5|TRBV5-1|TRBD2|.
TGCGCCAGCAGTCCCGGACTAGCGGGAGGGTGGCCCCGAGAGACCCAGTACTTC
CASSPGLAGGWPRETQYF